The 28 T cell receptor beta chains in this list originate from one sample, sequenced in a study of shared T cell receptors in the human thymus. Profiled with immunoSEQ multiplex PCR; TCRdb holds only in-frame clones, not every one. The sample has 540,000 or so clones, approximately 80% seen once. Another study also made use of these data, one on human thymus T cells.

Sequenced material: thymocytes. The source is a boy younger than two with a congenital heart defect.

This chain links TRBV30 with TRBJ1-2; D may be TRBD1 (5 bases). Germline V gene lookup returns CDR1 GTSNPN and CDR2 SVGIG (reference sequence). The CDR3 loop spans 17 amino acids. The V end lost 0 bases, the J end lost 6 bases, and 23 bases lay between the germline ends. The CDR3 coding sequence is TGTGCCTGGAGTGTACCAACCCCGGACGGGTTAGGGGATGGCTACACCTTC. It is translated as CAWSVPTPDGLGDGYTF.

CDR3 loop: CASSQEGPYEQYF. The DNA for the CDR3 is TGTGCCAGCAGCCAAGAGGGGCCCTACGAGCAGTACTTC. This chain uses TRBV14 with TRBJ2-7, with D possibly TRBD1 on 5 matching bases. V was shortened by 0 bases and J by 2 bases, with 5 bases between the two germline ends. The CDR3 covers 13 residues. The germline CDR1 and CDR2 sequences are SGHDN and FVKESK.

J is TRBJ2-3 and V is TRBV4-1, with 7 bases fitting TRBD1. Per the germline V gene, CDR1 is MGHRA and CDR2 is YSYEKL. This CDR3 has 17 amino acids. The ends lost 1 base at V and 5 bases at J; junction bases unmatched: 12. The CDR3 reads CASSQAGGLAIRDTQYF. The CDR3 nucleotides read TGCGCCAGCAGCCAAGCAGGGGGTCTAGCAATTAGAGATACGCAGTATTTT.

The V gene is TRBV27, the J gene TRBJ2-1; the D is unclear. This CDR3 region has 12 residues. Germline CDR1 is MNHEY and CDR2 is SMNVEV (reference sequence). Trimming removed 2 bases at V and 8 bases at J, with 7 bases between. CDR3 nucleotides: TGTGCCAGCAGTTTAAGCTTGGATGAGCAGTTCTTC. Its translation: CASSLSLDEQFF.

The chain employs TRBV9 and TRBJ2-1; the D is unclear. Germline V gene sequence: CDR1 SGDLS, CDR2 YYNGEE. The CDR3 runs 14 residues. V was cut by 3 bases and J by 9 bases, with 16 bases left in between. The CDR3 region has the DNA TGTGCCAGCAGCGCCCGCTCTAGTGCTGGTGAGCAGTTCTTC. Translated: CASSARSSAGEQFF.

This clone was observed a single time. The rearrangement links TRBV5-4 to TRBJ1-1; 7 bases align to TRBD1. The germline V gene encodes CDR1 SGHNT and CDR2 YYREEE (reference sequence). This CDR3 region has 17 residues. The ends lost 3 bases at V and 3 bases at J; junction bases unmatched: 14. CDR3 nucleotide sequence: TGTGCCAGCAGCTCCACAGGTCGACAGGGACCGGACACTGAAGCTTTCTTT. Amino acids: CASSSTGRQGPDTEAFF.

The chain joins TRBV5-4 to TRBJ2-2; 10 bases map to TRBD2. J was trimmed by 4 bases and V by 4 bases; bases with no gene match: 7. The CDR3 loop spans 16 amino acids. Germline CDR1 and CDR2: SGHNT and YYREEE (reference sequence). CDR3 sequence reads: CASSLPSGSVTGELFF. DNA for the CDR3: TGTGCCAGCAGCCTTCCTAGCGGGAGTGTCACCGGGGAGCTGTTTTTT.

This sequence joins TRBV27 and TRBJ2-1, with 7 bases fitting TRBD2. This CDR3 comprises 14 residues. The germline V gene encodes CDR1 MNHEY and CDR2 SMNVEV (reference sequence). V dropped 8 bases and J dropped 1; count of bases not matched to a gene: 5. CDR3 region: CASQWRGSYNEQFF. The CDR3 DNA sequence: TGTGCCAGCCAGTGGCGGGGGTCCTACAATGAGCAGTTCTTC.

The genes are TRBV6-5 and TRBJ1-2; TRBD1 agrees at 10 bases. Trimming cost V 6 bases and J 3 bases; bases outside gene matches: 7. CDR3 length: 15 amino acids. Per germline, CDR1 MNHEY and CDR2 SVGAGI. CDR3 coding DNA: TGTGCCAGCAGGCCCAGACAGGGGGCGGACTATGGCTACACCTTC. Amino acids: CASRPRQGADYGYTF.

The chain uses TRBV4-1 and TRBJ1-5; TRBD1 might be the D (6 bases). V lost 4 bases to trimming and J lost 0 bases, with 22 bases between them. CDR1 is MGHRA and CDR2 is YSYEKL in the germline V gene. The CDR3 consists of 19 residues. This CDR3 reads CASSPLGSGDVYSNQPQHF. The CDR3 region has the DNA TGCGCCAGCAGCCCTCTCGGATCAGGGGACGTGTATAGCAATCAGCCCCAGCATTTT.

This sequence joins TRBV2 and TRBJ2-7; 12 bases match TRBD2. The CDR3 length is 16 residues. CDR1 and CDR2 (germline): SNHLY, FYNNEI. V was pared by 4 bases and J by 2 bases, with 6 bases of the junction left unmatched. This chain's CDR3 is CASSVASGRGAYEQYF. CDR3 nucleotides: TGTGCCAGCAGTGTGGCTAGCGGGAGGGGAGCCTACGAGCAGTACTTC. Full variable domain (outside the CDR3, taken from reference TRBV2 and TRBJ2-7): EPEVTQTPSHQVTQMGQEVILRCVPISNHLYFYWYRQILGQKVEFLVSFYNNEISEKSEIFDDQFSVERPDGSNFTLKIRSTKLEDSAMYFCASSVASGRGAYEQYFGPGTRLTVT.

The chain joins TRBV6-1 to TRBJ1-1, with D perhaps matching TRBD1 (6 bases). V shed 4 bases and J shed 6 bases, with 12 bases lying between them. CDR1 MNHNS and CDR2 SASEGT come from the germline V gene. The CDR3 covers 13 residues. CDR3 coding DNA: TGTGCCAGCAGTGTGTACAGGGTCGCTGAAGCTTTCTTT. It is translated as CASSVYRVAEAFF.

V and J are TRBV14 and TRBJ2-7, with D tentatively TRBD2 (5 bases). Trimming took 2 bases from V and 7 from J, leaving 15 bases between them. The germline V gene has CDR1 SGHDN and CDR2 FVKESK. The CDR3 is 14 amino acids. The CDR3 sequence is CASSQLARLDEQYF. The DNA for the CDR3 is TGTGCCAGCAGCCAATTAGCGCGTCTAGATGAGCAGTACTTC.

The chain is built from TRBV5-1 and TRBJ2-1, with TRBD2 identical over 10 bases. The CDR3 consists of 15 residues. The germline gives CDR1 SGHRS, CDR2 YFSETQ. The V gene end was trimmed by 5 bases and the J gene end by 5 bases; junction bases not matched to a gene: 7. CDR3 residues: CASSPGLADNNEQFF. The CDR3, as DNA: TGCGCCAGCAGTCCTGGACTAGCGGATAACAATGAGCAGTTCTTC.

The chain carries TRBV28 and TRBJ2-7, with a possible D match to TRBD2 (6 bases). CDR1 and CDR2 from the germline V gene are MDHEN and SYDVKM. The CDR3 runs to 15 residues. V shed 2 bases and J shed 9 bases, with 20 bases lying between them. The DNA of the CDR3 is TGTGCCAGCAGTTTACAAGTGGGAGGTTATGGGGGGCAGTACTTC. Translation: CASSLQVGGYGGQYF.

The rearrangement joins TRBV4-3 to TRBJ1-4; a possible D gene is TRBD1 (5 bases). The CDR3 runs to 19 residues. With 1 base removed from V and 6 bases from J, the gap between germline ends came to 24 bases. The germline CDR1 and CDR2 sequences are LGHNA and YSLEER. CDR3 sequence: CASSQALQTPEGADEKLFF. CDR3 nucleotide sequence: TGCGCCAGCAGCCAAGCACTTCAAACCCCTGAAGGGGCCGATGAAAAACTGTTTTTT.

This chain links TRBV5-5 with TRBJ2-7; possibly TRBD1 for D (6 bases). CDR1 and CDR2 from the germline V gene are SGHKS and YYEKEE (reference sequence). The CDR3 has 15 amino acids. V was shortened by 0 bases and J by 7 bases, with 17 bases between the two germline ends. CDR3 sequence reads: CASSLVDRRTGEQYF. In DNA form, the CDR3 reads TGTGCCAGCAGCTTGGTCGACAGGAGGACGGGAGAGCAGTACTTC.

The chain combines TRBV14 with TRBJ2-4, with a tentative D call TRBD2 (7 bases). V lost 4 bases and J lost 8, with 12 bases in between. The CDR3 runs to 13 residues. Germline lookup yields CDR1 SGHDN and CDR2 FVKESK. The CDR3 spells CASSRGEGDIQYF. DNA for the CDR3: TGTGCCAGCAGCCGGGGGGAGGGGGACATTCAGTACTTC.

The rearrangement uses TRBV2 and TRBJ2-5, with 10 bases identical to TRBD1. V lost 1 base to trimming and J lost 5 bases; unmatched junction nucleotides: 7. This CDR3 has 16 amino acids. Germline lookup yields CDR1 SNHLY and CDR2 FYNNEI. This chain's CDR3 is CASSEGGTGEAETQYF. The CDR3 bases are TGTGCCAGCAGTGAAGGGGGGACAGGGGAGGCGGAGACCCAGTACTTC.

The chain links TRBV6-5 to TRBJ1-2; 9 bases agree with TRBD1. Unmatched junction bases numbered 4, after V lost 0 bases and J lost 2 bases. Germline V CDR1 and CDR2: MNHEY, SVGAGI. The CDR3 is 16 amino acids. CDR3 coding DNA: TGTGCCAGCAGTTACTCTGGGACAGGGATGAACTATGGCTACACCTTC. This codes for CASSYSGTGMNYGYTF.

The sample holds a few counts of this clone. The gene calls are TRBV6-1 and TRBJ2-6, with 7 bases aligning to TRBD1. The junction had 11 bases not matched to a gene; V was cut back by 0 bases and J by 0 bases. CDR3 length: 20 residues. Germline V lookup: CDR1 MNHNS, CDR2 SASEGT. In nucleotides, the CDR3 is TGTGCCAGCAGTGAAGCTTTCGACAGGGCCCCTTCCTCTGGGGCCAACGTCCTGACTTTC. It yields the protein CASSEAFDRAPSSGANVLTF.

This rearrangement joins TRBV6-6 to TRBJ2-7; 9 bases agree with TRBD2. Germline V gene lookup returns CDR1 MNHNY and CDR2 SVGAGI (reference sequence). The junction had 1 base not matched to a gene; V was cut back by 5 bases and J by 2 bases. This CDR3 is 13 amino acids long. CDR3 sequence (DNA): TGTGCCAGCAGTCGGACTAGCGCCTACGAGCAGTACTTC. The encoded protein is CASSRTSAYEQYF.

The J gene is TRBJ1-5, the V gene TRBV7-5; the D call in the table, TRBD1, was not verified against the DNA. TRBV7-5 counts as a pseudogene. The length of the CDR3 is 16 residues. Here the CDR3 reads CARSLKTVSSNQPQHF. The CDR3 nucleotides are TGTGCCAGAAGCCTAAAGACAGTCTCTAGCAATCAGCCCCAGCATTTT.

V and J are TRBV28 and TRBJ2-7; 8 bases agree with TRBD1. This CDR3 comprises 15 residues. With 6 bases clipped from V and 5 bases from J, the junction kept 12 bases outside the gene matches. The germline V gene encodes CDR1 MDHEN and CDR2 SYDVKM. CDR3 DNA sequence: TGTGCCAGCAGGACGCAGGGGGCGGGAAGGAACGAGCAGTACTTC. Translated, it gives CASRTQGAGRNEQYF.

The V gene is TRBV11-3, the J gene TRBJ2-1; 8 bases align to TRBD2. The germline gives CDR1 SGHNT, CDR2 YENEEA. The CDR3 contains 17 residues. Trimming removed 2 bases from V and 7 bases from J; junction bases left unmatched: 13. The CDR3 DNA sequence: TGTGCCAGCAGCTTACGAGTCCAGCGGGAGAAGGTGAATGAGCAGTTCTTC. Protein product: CASSLRVQREKVNEQFF.

The chain has TRBV7-2 and TRBJ1-2; unclear D gene. CDR3 size: 13 residues. V was clipped by 2 bases and J by 8 bases, with 12 bases between them. Germline-derived CDR1 and CDR2 are SGHTA and FQGNSA. This chain's CDR3 is CASSLPSLGGYTF. The CDR3 bases are TGTGCCAGCAGCTTACCTAGCCTGGGGGGCTACACCTTC.

Only a few counts were recorded for this clone. The chain couples TRBV10-3 to TRBJ2-7; TRBD2 aligns across 8 bases. The CDR3 length is 15 residues. V dropped 3 bases and J dropped 10; count of bases not matched to a gene: 14. Germline V lookup: CDR1 ENHRY, CDR2 SYGVKD. This chain's CDR3 is CAISDPAGDGAEQYF. In DNA, the CDR3 is TGTGCCATCAGTGACCCAGCGGGGGACGGAGCGGAACAGTACTTC.

The V and J genes are TRBV5-6 and TRBJ2-1; D ambiguous. V was trimmed by 0 bases and J by 6 bases, leaving 7 bases between them. The CDR3 length is 13 residues. Germline CDR1 SGHDT, CDR2 YYEEEE. CDR3 DNA sequence: TGTGCCAGCAGCTTGGGTGGCCCCAATGAGCAGTTCTTC. Amino acid sequence: CASSLGGPNEQFF.